The following is a T cell receptor beta chain sequence with its context. No antigen is known for it. These data originate in a study of shared clonotypes between healthy human individuals. Study-level points and caveats: For sorted subsets, rarefaction showed incomplete sequencing despite large depth. On the whole, naive subsets had larger estimated richness than memory subsets had.

Original processing methods: ImmunoSEQ gave junction-only sequences without quality scores, so filtering differed. Using immunoSEQ multiplex PCR, the repertoire was profiled, and TCRdb retains in-frame clones only, with some absent. V and J calls and clone size come straight from that table; D and trimming were deduced from the DNA. The sample consists of about 1.5 million clones, roughly 98% of them appearing once. The specimen was naive CD4+ T cells sorted from blood. Subset denoted: CD45RA+ positively selected. This receptor was obtained from a man between 25 and 39 years old in good health.

CDR3 in amino acids: CASSTPNYQPQHF. The CDR3 DNA is TGTGCCAGTAGTACTCCAAACTATCAGCCCCAGCATTTT. This rearrangement joins TRBV19 to TRBJ1-5; D is unclear. The CDR3 runs 13 residues. Germline CDR1 LNHDA, CDR2 SQIVND (reference sequence). Trimming removed 4 bases from V and 5 bases from J, with 9 bases in between.